The next 28 T cell receptor beta chains were all read from a single sample in a study of identical twins. A single record per CDR3 protein comes from TCRdb applying MiXCR to the 5' RACE reads. The table lists approximately 690,000 distinct CDR3 sequences, 6% to 6.5% of them singletons. The sample consisted of naive T cells sorted from blood. The source of these receptors is a man between 18 and 35 years old in good health.

The rearrangement uses TRBV7-2 and TRBJ2-7; 7 positions agree with TRBD2. V lost 5 bases to trimming and J lost 0 bases; unmatched junction nucleotides: 4. Germline V gene sequence: CDR1 SGHTA, CDR2 FQGNSA. There are 14 residues in the CDR3. The CDR3 region has the DNA TGTGCCAGCAGCCCAGCGGGACTCTCCTACGAGCAGTACTTC. Its translation: CASSPAGLSYEQYF.

This clonotype has a count of ten or more. The rearrangement links TRBV29-1 to TRBJ2-2, with a tentative D call TRBD1 (6 bases). The germline V gene encodes CDR1 SQVTM and CDR2 ANQGSEA. Deletions cut 4 bases from V and 5 bases from J, with 11 bases between. The CDR3 consists of 13 residues. CDR3 sequence (DNA): TGCAGCGTTGGATGGACAGCTACCGGGGAGCTGTTTTTT. Translating it yields CSVGWTATGELFF.

This clonotype appeared many times. The genes are TRBV20-1 and TRBJ2-1; TRBD1 might be the D (5 bases). The CDR3 runs 11 residues. The germline CDR1 and CDR2 sequences are DFQATT and SNEGSKA (reference sequence). Trimming shortened V by 0 bases and J by 12 bases, and 9 bases separated the two germline ends. DNA for the CDR3: TGCAGTGCTAGAGATCGCAGGGCGCAGTTCTTC. Encoded protein: CSARDRRAQFF.

This clonotype has at least ten counts. The rearrangement links TRBV7-2 to TRBJ1-4, with a tentative D call TRBD1 (5 bases). This CDR3 has 16 residues. The germline CDR1 and CDR2 sequences are SGHTA and FQGNSA. V lost 1 base and J lost 8, with 17 bases in between. The CDR3 is CASSLGGRVGVEKLFF. CDR3 nucleotides: TGTGCCAGCAGCTTAGGGGGCCGGGTTGGAGTCGAAAAACTGTTTTTT.

This chain uses TRBV28 with TRBJ2-1; no clear D. V was cut by 6 bases and J by 2 bases, with 20 bases left in between. Germline-derived CDR1 and CDR2 are MDHEN and SYDVKM. The CDR3 spans 17 residues. The CDR3 region has the DNA TGTGCCAGCAGCACAAACACGGACGGAACCACCTACAATGAGCAGTTCTTC. Amino acid sequence: CASSTNTDGTTYNEQFF.

This clonotype was observed at least ten times. This chain uses TRBV14 with TRBJ2-7; TRBD2 aligns across 10 bases. The CDR3 totals 16 residues. V gave up 1 base and J gave up 3 bases; unmatched junction bases: 6. Germline assignment: CDR1 SGHDN and CDR2 FVKESK. The CDR3 coding sequence is TGTGCCAGCAGCCAAGTAACCAGCGGGAGGGACTACGAGCAGTACTTC. Its translation is CASSQVTSGRDYEQYF.

The table lists this clonotype with many counts. The chain has TRBV12-3 or TRBV12-4 and TRBJ2-1; 13 nucleotides line up with TRBD2. CDR3 length: 13 residues. The junction had 3 bases not matched to a gene; V was cut back by 8 bases and J by 8 bases. Written as DNA, the CDR3 is TGTGCCAGCCGGACTAGCGGGAGCTATGAGCAGTTCTTC. It specifies CASRTSGSYEQFF.

This clonotype has just a few counts. CDR3 sequence: CASSQEGGALNQPQHF. The CDR3 region has the DNA TGCGCCAGCAGCCAAGAGGGGGGGGCCCTCAATCAGCCCCAGCATTTT. This chain links TRBV4-1 with TRBJ1-5; tentatively, D is TRBD1 (6 bases). V was cut by 0 bases and J by 3 bases, with 12 bases left in between. The germline gives CDR1 MGHRA, CDR2 YSYEKL. This CDR3 comprises 16 residues.

This clonotype was counted many times. The gene calls are TRBV9 and TRBJ2-1, with D maybe TRBD1 (6 bases). CDR1 is SGDLS, CDR2 YYNGEE, per germline. V was cut by 0 bases and J by 11 bases, with 15 bases left in between. The CDR3 extends over 14 amino acids. CDR3 bases: TGTGCCAGCAGCGTAGGTACAGGGCCCCGGCAGCAGTTCTTC. It specifies CASSVGTGPRQQFF.

This clonotype was seen many times. The rearrangement joins TRBV27 to TRBJ2-2; D is unresolved. Deletions cut 7 bases from V and 1 base from J, with 13 bases between. The V gene's germline CDR1 is MNHEY and CDR2 SMNVEV (reference sequence). The CDR3 has 15 residues. DNA of the CDR3: TGTGCCAGCACCACCTTGTCGGAGAACACCGGGGAGCTGTTTTTT. Translating gives CASTTLSENTGELFF.

The chain recombines TRBV15 with TRBJ2-7; D is perhaps TRBD1 (6 bases). This CDR3 region has 15 residues. The germline CDR1 and CDR2 sequences are LNHNV and YYDKDF (reference sequence). Trimming left V 5 bases short and J 1 base short, with 15 bases between. The CDR3 sequence: CATSQNDRSSYEQYF. The CDR3 DNA sequence: TGTGCCACCAGCCAAAACGACAGGTCTTCCTACGAGCAGTACTTC.

This clonotype was observed many times. This sequence joins TRBV10-3 and TRBJ1-2; TRBD1 matches at 7 bases. The V and J ends lost 11 bases and 3 bases, in that order; junction bases with no gene match: 9. The CDR3 totals 13 residues. CDR1 is ENHRY and CDR2 is SYGVKD in the germline V gene. CDR3 sequence (DNA): TGTGCCGTGGATACAGGGGACGACTATGGCTACACCTTC. It is translated as CAVDTGDDYGYTF.

This chain joins TRBV4-1 and TRBJ2-1; maybe TRBD2 (6 bases). The CDR3 loop spans 16 amino acids. The germline V and J ends were trimmed by 2 bases and 0 bases, with 11 bases remaining between them. CDR1 and CDR2 (germline): MGHRA, YSYEKL. The DNA of the CDR3 is TGCGCCAGCAGCCAAAGTGGCGGGGTCTCCTACAATGAGCAGTTCTTC. Protein: CASSQSGGVSYNEQFF.

V usage is TRBV28 and J usage is TRBJ2-7; 9 bases map to TRBD2. This CDR3 has 16 residues. Germline CDR1 reads MDHEN; CDR2 reads SYDVKM. V was clipped by 2 bases and J by 2 bases; unmatched bases: 7. The CDR3 DNA reads as TGTGCCAGCAGTTTAGGCGGGAGGGTCCCGCCCTACGAGCAGTACTTC. Translating it yields CASSLGGRVPPYEQYF.

The chain has TRBV12-3 or TRBV12-4 and TRBJ1-4; 7 positions agree with TRBD1. Trimming at V came to 6 bases and at J to 4 bases, leaving 8 bases not matched to a gene. This CDR3 has 15 amino acids. CDR3 bases: TGTGCCAGCAGACAGGGGAGGGCGGGTAATGAAAAACTGTTTTTT. Protein product: CASRQGRAGNEKLFF.

CDR3 residues: CASSQVGGLAALSSYNEQFF. CDR3 sequence (DNA): TGTGCCAGCAGCCAAGTAGGGGGACTAGCGGCACTGAGCTCCTACAATGAGCAGTTCTTC. The rearrangement links TRBV14 to TRBJ2-1; 11 bases agree with TRBD2. Germline V gene lookup returns CDR1 SGHDN and CDR2 FVKESK. The CDR3 length is 20 residues. V lost 1 base and J lost 0; bases outside the gene matches: 11.

CDR3 DNA: TGTGCTCATAAGGTTCTGCGGACTAGCACAGATACGCAGTATTTT. Protein sequence: CAHKVLRTSTDTQYF. This chain connects TRBV30 to TRBJ2-3; D possibly corresponds to TRBD2 (5 bases). CDR3 length: 15 residues. Germline V gene sequence: CDR1 GTSNPN, CDR2 SVGIG (reference sequence).

This chain uses TRBV28 with TRBJ2-1, with D uncertain. The V gene lost 2 bases and the J gene lost 15 bases, with 11 bases spanning the gap. Germline values: CDR1 MDHEN, CDR2 SYDVKM. The CDR3 length is 11 residues. The CDR3 region is CASSLVDSRFF. The CDR3 DNA is TGTGCCAGCAGTTTAGTAGATAGTCGGTTCTTC.

The rearrangement joins TRBV29-1 to TRBJ1-2; unclear D gene. Germline V gives CDR1 SQVTM, CDR2 ANQGSEA. There are 13 residues in the CDR3. V gave up 2 bases and J gave up 2 bases, with 9 bases separating them. This chain's CDR3 is CSVEPTKNYGYTF. In nucleotides, the CDR3 is TGCAGCGTTGAACCCACAAAGAACTATGGCTACACCTTC.

This clonotype occurred a few times. This chain uses TRBV20-1 with TRBJ1-5; D remains unclear. V lost 3 bases to trimming and J lost 3 bases, with 6 bases between them. The CDR3 extends over 12 amino acids. CDR1 is DFQATT, CDR2 SNEGSKA, per germline (reference sequence). DNA for the CDR3: TGCAGTGCTAGTATGACCAATCAGCCCCAGCATTTT. Its protein product is CSASMTNQPQHF.

The gene calls are TRBV10-1 and TRBJ2-2; 14 bases align to TRBD2. The CDR3 is 16 amino acids. Germline V gene lookup returns CDR1 WNHNN and CDR2 SYGVQD (reference sequence). V was clipped by 6 bases and J by 8 bases; unmatched bases: 8. CDR3 in DNA: TGCGCCAGCAGGAAGGGACTAGCGGGAGAGGAAGGGGAGCTGTTTTTT. It is translated as CASRKGLAGEEGELFF.

In this sample, this clonotype turned up many times. The chain has TRBV5-1 and TRBJ2-5, with D possibly being TRBD1 (6 bases). With 3 bases removed from V and 7 bases from J, the gap between germline ends came to 13 bases. CDR1 and CDR2 from the germline V gene are SGHRS and YFSETQ. The CDR3 covers 13 residues. The CDR3 is CASSSDRRWTQYF. In nucleotides, the CDR3 is TGCGCCAGCAGCTCAGACAGGCGGTGGACCCAGTACTTC.

Many counts were recorded for this clonotype. An end of the junction differs from the germline gene, which may be a read error. The chain joins TRBV5-1 to TRBJ2-1; 11 bases align to TRBD2. The CDR3 has 15 residues. Germline V gene lookup returns CDR1 SGHRS and CDR2 YFSETQ. DNA of the CDR3: TGTGCCAGCAGTTTGACTAGCGGGACCTACAATGAGCAGTTCTTC. Translated, it gives CASSLTSGTYNEQFF.

This clonotype was seen at least ten times. CDR3 sequence reads: CDGPVQETQYF. CDR3 coding DNA: TGCGACGGACCGGTACAAGAGACCCAGTACTTC. The chain couples TRBV20-1 to TRBJ2-5, with no clear D. CDR3 size: 11 residues. CDR1 is DFQATT and CDR2 is SNEGSKA in the germline V gene (reference sequence).

V gene TRBV2 combines with J gene TRBJ1-2; 7 nucleotides agree with TRBD1. The CDR3 is 13 amino acids. After removal of 4 bases from V and 8 bases from J, the junction contained 7 bases not matched to a gene. Germline CDR1 is SNHLY and CDR2 is FYNNEI. CDR3: CASSAQGREGYTF. CDR3 nucleotides: TGTGCCAGCAGTGCACAGGGGAGGGAGGGCTACACCTTC. The full variable domain, rest sourced from reference TRBV2 and TRBJ1-2, is EPEVTQTPSHQVTQMGQEVILRCVPISNHLYFYWYRQILGQKVEFLVSFYNNEISEKSEIFDDQFSVERPDGSNFTLKIRSTKLEDSAMYFCASSAQGREGYTFGSGTRLTVV.

This clonotype was counted at least ten times. The chain recombines TRBV9 with TRBJ2-7; D call uncertain. CDR1 and CDR2 from the germline V gene are SGDLS and YYNGEE. This CDR3 has 13 amino acids. V lost 0 bases to trimming and J lost 2 bases, with 6 bases between them. The CDR3 is CASSVAPAYEQYV. The CDR3 region has the DNA TGTGCCAGCAGCGTAGCGCCAGCCTACGAGCAGTACGTC.

This clonotype was counted ten times or more. The chain carries TRBV12-3 or TRBV12-4 and TRBJ2-7; a weak D match, TRBD1 (5 bases). The CDR3 is made up of 12 amino acids. V lost 4 bases, J lost 6 bases, and 10 bases lay in between. CDR3 region: CASSWGSFEQYF. The CDR3 region has the DNA TGTGCCAGCAGTTGGGGCTCTTTCGAGCAGTACTTC.

This clonotype was seen repeatedly, ten times or more. The chain is built from TRBV4-2 and TRBJ2-1; tentatively, D is TRBD2 (6 bases). CDR3 length: 13 amino acids. Trimming left V 3 bases short and J 15 bases short, with 18 bases between. Germline CDR1 is LGHNA and CDR2 is YNFKEQ. CDR3 nucleotides: TGTGCCAGCAGCCAGATCGGGACTCCGACGCGGTTCTTC. Translation: CASSQIGTPTRFF.